This T cell receptor (beta chain) derives from a study of cytomegalovirus exposure and HLA in healthy donors. Primers for the PCR totalled 60 Vbeta and 13 Jbeta. Clones were read by immunoSEQ multiplex PCR, and TCRdb kept only the in-frame ones, dropping some. The sample shows approximately 160,000 clones, less than 80% of them seen only once. Study observations and caveats: In a later analysis, HLA-C alleles had the fewest associated TCRs, DRB1 alleles the most. Most TCR sequences were seen very rarely across donors, but some public TCRs occurred in many. One variant, a missense change in DCLRE1C, was linked in a later analysis to TCR beta V- and J-gene trimming.

The ends were cut back, 6 bases at V and 0 bases at J, with 17 bases in the middle. The CDR3 consists of 16 residues. Germline CDR1 and CDR2: MDHEN and SYDVKM. With respect to this clone: Its antigen is still unknown.

The source is a female donor in good health and CMV-seronegative. Sequencing was done on a sample of PBMCs. This chain links TRBV28 with TRBJ1-1, with TRBD1 as a possible D gene (5 bases). The CDR3 DNA reads TGTGCCAGCAGCCCCCGGACAAGACCCATGAACACTGAAGCTTTCTTT. Its protein product is CASSPRTRPMNTEAFF.